This T cell receptor beta chain was identified in a study of blood T cells in healthy people across ages. Study at large: About one barcoded TCR beta cDNA was captured per two T cells.

Turning to this clonotype: The germline gene is not matched at one end of the junction; a read error may be the cause.

For the second PCR, which ran for about 7 to 11 cycles, a sample-barcoded 5' primer and a J-beta primer mix were used. Each cDNA molecule carried a tag from a template-switch adaptor that contained 12 random nucleotides. One entry per CDR3 protein, called by TCRdb with MiXCR from the 5' RACE reads. The table records fewer than 950,000 distinct CDR3 sequences, 30% to 45% of them present only once. Aged about 6 to 90, donors were systemically healthy Caucasians from Russia. Staff drew about 10 milliliters of peripheral blood from each donor. The CDR3 is 15 amino acids. CDR1 and CDR2 from the germline V gene are SGHVS and FNYEAQ.

The clonotype comes from a man younger than 30 in good health. The sample consisted of blood. This sequence joins TRBV7-6 and TRBJ1-2; D is undetermined. In nucleotides, the CDR3 is TGTGCCAGCAACTTAGATTCAGACGGAAACTATGGCTACACCTTC. Its translation: CASNLDSDGNYGYTF.